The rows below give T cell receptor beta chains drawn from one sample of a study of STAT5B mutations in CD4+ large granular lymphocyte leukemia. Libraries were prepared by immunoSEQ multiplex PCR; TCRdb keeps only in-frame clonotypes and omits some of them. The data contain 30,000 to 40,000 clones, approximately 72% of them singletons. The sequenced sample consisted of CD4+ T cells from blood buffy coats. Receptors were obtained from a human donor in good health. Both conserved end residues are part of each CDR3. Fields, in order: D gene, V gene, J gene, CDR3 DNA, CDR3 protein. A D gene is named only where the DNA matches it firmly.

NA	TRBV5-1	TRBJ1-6	TGCGCCAGCAGCCTGGGAGGGGATCGGCTCTCACCCCTCCACTTT	CASSLGGDRLSPLHF
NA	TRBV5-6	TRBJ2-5	TGTGCCAGCATGGGTGCGGGACTAGAGACCCAGTACTTC	CASMGAGLETQYF
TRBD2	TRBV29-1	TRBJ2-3	TGCAGCGCCGTGTGGGGAGGGCGAGGTCCAGATACGCAGTATTTT	CSAVWGGRGPDTQYF
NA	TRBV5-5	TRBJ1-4	TGTGCCAGCAGCTTAGTAAGTGGAGGAAAACTGTTTTTT	CASSLVSGGKLFF
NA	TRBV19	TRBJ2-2	TGTGCCAGTAGTATAACCTTCCTGAACACCGGGGAGCTGTTTTTT	CASSITFLNTGELFF
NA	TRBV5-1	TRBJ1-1	TGCGCCAGCAGCTCAAATGGAGGGACTGAAGCTTTCTTT	CASSSNGGTEAFF
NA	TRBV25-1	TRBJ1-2	TGTGCCAGCAGTGAATTTGGCAGGGAAGGGGGCTACACCTTC	CASSEFGREGGYTF
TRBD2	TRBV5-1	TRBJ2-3	TGCGCCAGCAGCTTGCACGCGGGGGGCCCAAGCACAGATACGCAGTATTTT	CASSLHAGGPSTDTQYF
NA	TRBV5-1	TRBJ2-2	TGCGCCAGCAGCTTGCGTGGGGGAGTAACCGGGGAGCTGTTTTTT	CASSLRGGVTGELFF
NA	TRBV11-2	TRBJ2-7	TGTGCCAGCAGCTCAATTTTGGGGGCCCGTAGCTCCTACGAGCAGTACTTC	CASSSILGARSSYEQYF
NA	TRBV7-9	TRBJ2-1	TGTGCCAGCAGCTTAGAAGGCCGAAGCTCCTACAATGAGCAGTTCTTC	CASSLEGRSSYNEQFF
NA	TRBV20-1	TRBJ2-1	TGCAGTGCTAGAAGGTACAATGAGCAGTTCTTC	CSARRYNEQFF
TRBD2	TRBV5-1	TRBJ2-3	TGCGCCAGCAGCGTTACTAGCGGGAGCACAGATACGCAGTATTTT	CASSVTSGSTDTQYF
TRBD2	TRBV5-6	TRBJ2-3	TGTGCCAGCAGCTTGATCGCGGGGGGGACAGATACGCAGTATTTT	CASSLIAGGTDTQYF
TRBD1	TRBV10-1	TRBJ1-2	TGCGCCAGCAGTATTCGACAGGGGACCATTAACTATGGCTACACCTTC	CASSIRQGTINYGYTF